This TCR beta chain was profiled in a study of shared clonotypes between healthy human individuals. The assay was immunoSEQ multiplex PCR, and TCRdb's table has in-frame clones only and misses some. In the table there are about 1 million clones, around 75% of which are singletons. This CDR3 is built from 13 residues. Germline CDR1 is SGHNT and CDR2 is YYREEE (reference sequence). V lost 0 bases, J lost 14 bases, and 16 bases lay in between. Division of CD4+ cells produced a CD45RA+ naive subset and a CD45RA-negative memory subset. The study, taken as a whole, reports: The researchers took only blood, and tissue repertoires probably look different.

Remarks on this clone: Its antigen is unidentified.

The source is a man younger than 35 in good health. J is TRBJ2-3 and V is TRBV5-4; D is possibly TRBD2 (6 bases). The specimen was memory CD4+ T cells sorted from blood. Subset reported: CD45RA-negative fraction. The CDR3 protein is CASSLVDYPEGYF. The CDR3 bases are TGTGCCAGCAGCTTGGTAGACTACCCGGAGGGGTATTTT.